This T cell receptor beta chain was observed in a study of early T cells in non-severe SARS-CoV-2 infection. Whole-study context: Bulk RNA from unsorted whole blood was sequenced; chains were unpaired. Study outcomes and limitations: VDJdb matching skewed toward anti-spike CD8 responses, missing private and CD4 specificities.

The CDR3 runs 15 residues. V was cut by 1 base and J by 4 bases, with 10 bases left in between. Germline values: CDR1 LGHDT, CDR2 YNNKEL (reference sequence). In the library, individual cDNA molecules carried attached unique molecular identifiers. TCRdb ran MiXCR on the 5' RACE reads and lists one entry per CDR3 protein. The repertoire has approximately 97,000 distinct CDR3 sequences, under 15% of them found once; the top ten carry 6.2%. Comments on this clonotype: The antigen is not known.

The chain recombines TRBV3-1 with TRBJ1-4; D is uncertain. The sample comprised whole blood. The receptor comes from an adult who was a healthcare worker with PCR-confirmed SARS-CoV-2 infection or an uninfected control (not recorded which). Here the CDR3 reads CASSQVWGGNEKLFF. The DNA for the CDR3 is TGTGCCAGCAGCCAAGTTTGGGGTGGTAATGAAAAACTGTTTTTT.